The present TCR beta chain was sequenced within a study of T cell clonotyping in hematopoietic cell transplantation. The CDR3 is 15 residues long. Germline CDR1 and CDR2: SGHDN and FVKESK. V was clipped by 4 bases and J by 0 bases, with 12 bases between them. The protocol was immunoSEQ multiplex PCR, while the TCRdb copy is restricted to in-frame clones and leaves out a portion. The data contain roughly 9,300 clones, 50% to 65% of them seen just once; the ten biggest clones take up 10% to 15%. The J gene is TRBJ1-1, the V gene TRBV14; a possible D gene is TRBD1 (6 bases). Specimen: peripheral blood mononuclear cells, collected 100 days after allogeneic stem cell transplant. The sequence was obtained from a female patient aged 50-60 years who had an allogeneic stem cell transplant from an unrelated donor, so the T cells may come from the graft donor. Some clones in this sample may be carry-over from other donors' samples. The chain's CDR3 is CASSRAGALNTEAFF. CDR3 coding DNA: TGTGCCAGCAGCCGAGCAGGGGCCCTGAACACTGAAGCTTTCTTT.